A single sample gave rise to the 26 T cell receptor beta chains below, sequenced in a study of blood T cell repertoires in COVID-19. TCRdb's copy holds only in-frame clones and misses some; the assay was immunoSEQ multiplex PCR. The data show 250,000 to 300,000 clones, approximately 88% seen once. Input material: peripheral blood. These receptors were obtained from a woman aged 25 to 45 with acute or convalescent COVID-19.

The gene calls are TRBV28 and TRBJ1-2; 10 bases match TRBD1. CDR3 length: 18 amino acids. The germline CDR1 and CDR2 sequences are MDHEN and SYDVKM. The trim removed 2 bases at V and 4 bases at J, leaving 13 bases unmatched. The CDR3 DNA is TGTGCCAGCAGTTTAGCCGTTCCCGGGACAGGGGCCATCTATGGCTACACCTTC. Protein product: CASSLAVPGTGAIYGYTF.

J is TRBJ2-3 and V is TRBV27, with 7 bases matching TRBD2. Germline V gives CDR1 MNHEY, CDR2 SMNVEV (reference sequence). The CDR3 totals 14 residues. Trimming cost V 7 bases and J 3 bases; bases outside gene matches: 7. The CDR3 reads CASTPGGMTDTQYF. In DNA form, the CDR3 reads TGTGCCAGCACTCCCGGGGGGATGACAGATACGCAGTATTTT.

The V gene is TRBV7-3, the J gene TRBJ2-3; D gene ambiguous. The CDR3 spans 13 residues. Germline V gene lookup returns CDR1 SGHTA and CDR2 FQGTGA. Trimming cost V 2 bases and J 2 bases, with 5 bases left between them. The CDR3 here is CASSLLYTDTQYF. The CDR3 nucleotides are TGTGCCAGCAGCTTACTGTACACAGATACGCAGTATTTT.

The chain links TRBV18 to TRBJ2-7; 13 bases map to TRBD2. The CDR3 runs to 17 residues. Germline trimming cut 5 bases from V and 3 bases from J; bases unmatched to any gene: 10. Germline V gene sequence: CDR1 KGHSH, CDR2 LQKENI. Written as DNA, the CDR3 is TGTGCCAGCTCAGTTACTAGCGGGAGGGCCCGGTTCTACGAGCAGTACTTC. This sequence encodes CASSVTSGRARFYEQYF.

The chain has TRBV18 and TRBJ2-5; D is undetermined. The germline V gene has CDR1 KGHSH and CDR2 LQKENI. V dropped 3 bases and J dropped 5 bases, with 7 bases sitting between them. The CDR3 consists of 12 residues. The CDR3 nucleotides read TGTGCCAGCTCACCCGCGAGGGAGACCCAGTACTTC. Residues: CASSPARETQYF.

This sequence joins TRBV5-1 and TRBJ2-7; D remains ambiguous. The V end was cut by 1 base, the J end by 2 bases, with 7 bases between. Germline V gene lookup returns CDR1 SGHRS and CDR2 YFSETQ. The CDR3 has 13 amino acids. CDR3 loop: CASSLNGAYEQYF. The CDR3 DNA reads as TGCGCCAGCAGCTTGAACGGTGCCTACGAGCAGTACTTC.

The chain combines TRBV3-1 (or the pseudogene TRBV3-2) with TRBJ2-3, with D perhaps TRBD2 (6 bases). Germline-derived CDR1 and CDR2 are LGHDT and YNNKEL (reference sequence). V lost 6 bases to trimming and J lost 5 bases, with 15 bases between them. The CDR3 spans 14 residues. CDR3 loop: CASRGAGRVDTQYF. The CDR3 DNA reads TGTGCCAGCAGAGGGGCGGGAAGAGTAGATACGCAGTATTTT.

This chain links TRBV6-2 or TRBV6-3 with TRBJ2-1; a weak D match, TRBD2 (6 bases). Per the germline V gene, CDR1 is MNHEY and CDR2 is SVGEGT. Trimming removed 0 bases at V and 6 bases at J, with 12 bases between. This CDR3 is 15 amino acids long. CDR3 sequence (DNA): TGTGCCAGCAGTTACTCGATCGGCGGGACCAATGAGCAGTTCTTC. As protein: CASSYSIGGTNEQFF.

This clone was recorded only once. The chain joins TRBV30 to TRBJ1-4; 7 bases line up with TRBD1. The CDR3 has 13 amino acids. V was pared by 1 base and J by 4 bases, with 0 bases of the junction left unmatched. Germline CDR1 GTSNPN, CDR2 SVGIG (reference sequence). CDR3 coding DNA: TGTGCCTGGAGTGGGGACAGTAATGAAAAACTGTTTTTT. This gives the protein CAWSGDSNEKLFF. The variable domain in full, completed from reference TRBV30 and TRBJ1-4, reads SQTIHQWPATLVQPVGSPLSLECTVEGTSNPNLYWYRQAAGRGLQLLFYSVGIGQISSEVPQNLSASRPQDRQFILSSKKLLLSDSGFYLCAWSGDSNEKLFFGSGTQLSVL.

CDR3 residues: CASSLSLEVTQYF. The CDR3 nucleotides read TGTGCCAGCAGCTTATCCCTGGAGGTGACCCAGTACTTC. The chain links TRBV11-3 to TRBJ2-5; D is possibly TRBD2 (5 bases). This CDR3 spans 13 amino acids. Trimming left V 2 bases short and J 7 bases short, with 11 bases between. The germline V gene has CDR1 SGHNT and CDR2 YENEEA.

V usage is TRBV30 and J usage is TRBJ1-4; D remains ambiguous. The V gene's germline CDR1 is GTSNPN and CDR2 SVGIG (reference sequence). The CDR3 consists of 13 residues. Trimming stripped 1 base from V and 4 bases from J, with 7 bases between. CDR3 loop: CAWSGALNEKLFF. The CDR3 DNA reads as TGTGCCTGGAGTGGGGCCCTTAATGAAAAACTGTTTTTT.

This chain joins TRBV11-1 and TRBJ2-1; unclear D gene. V was trimmed by 0 bases and J by 6 bases, leaving 6 bases between them. The CDR3 runs 13 residues. The germline CDR1 and CDR2 sequences are SGHAT and FQDESV (reference sequence). CDR3 in amino acids: CASSLALVNEQFF. The CDR3 nucleotides are TGTGCCAGCAGCTTAGCTCTAGTCAATGAGCAGTTCTTC.

J is TRBJ2-5 and V is TRBV7-6, with a weak D call TRBD2 (6 bases). Germline values: CDR1 SGHVS, CDR2 FNYEAQ. The CDR3 runs 13 residues. Trimming took 1 base from V and 5 from J, leaving 8 bases between them. As DNA, the CDR3 is TGTGCCAGCAGCTTAGATCGGGGGGAGACCCAGTACTTC. Encoded protein: CASSLDRGETQYF.

CDR3 sequence reads: CASGLVTSGRLDTGELFF. As DNA, the CDR3 is TGTGCTAGTGGTTTGGTGACTAGCGGGAGGTTAGACACCGGGGAGCTGTTTTTT. V usage is TRBV12-5 and J usage is TRBJ2-2; 13 bases agree with TRBD2. The CDR3 spans 18 residues. V gave up 0 bases and J gave up 3 bases; unmatched junction bases: 4. CDR1 LGHNT and CDR2 FRNRAP come from the germline V gene.

This rearrangement joins TRBV30 to TRBJ1-5; no clear D. The CDR3 runs 13 residues. Germline lookup yields CDR1 GTSNPN and CDR2 SVGIG (reference sequence). V shed 1 base and J shed 4 bases, with 8 bases lying between them. CDR3 region: CAWSGAGNQPQHF. The CDR3 region has the DNA TGTGCCTGGAGTGGGGCGGGGAATCAGCCCCAGCATTTT.

The rearrangement uses TRBV7-8 and TRBJ2-5, with TRBD2 as a possible D gene (5 bases). V dropped 1 base and J dropped 5 bases, with 11 bases sitting between them. This CDR3 is 14 amino acids long. CDR1 is SGHVS, CDR2 FQNEAQ, per germline. In DNA form, the CDR3 reads TGTGCCAGCAGCTTAGGTTCGGGGTTGGAGACCCAGTACTTC. As protein: CASSLGSGLETQYF. Together with reference TRBV7-8 and TRBJ2-5, the CDR3 gives the full variable domain: GAGVSQSPRYKVAKRGQDVALRCDPISGHVSLFWYQQALGQGPEFLTYFQNEAQLDKSGLPSDRFFAERPEGSVSTLKIQRTQQEDSAVYLCASSLGSGLETQYFGPGTRLLVL.

V gene TRBV3-1 (or the pseudogene TRBV3-2) combines with J gene TRBJ2-2; a possible D gene is TRBD2 (6 bases). Germline CDR1 is LGHDT and CDR2 is YNNKEL (reference sequence). V was trimmed by 3 bases and J by 7 bases, leaving 18 bases between them. The CDR3 runs to 16 residues. The CDR3 DNA reads as TGTGCCAGCAGCCATCCGGCGGGGCGTAAGGGCGGGGAGCTGTTTTTT. Amino acid sequence: CASSHPAGRKGGELFF.

The sample holds one count of this clone. The genes are TRBV15 and TRBJ2-1; 10 bases are shared with TRBD1. The CDR3 runs to 15 residues. The germline gives CDR1 LNHNV, CDR2 YYDKDF (reference sequence). Unmatched junction bases numbered 6, after V lost 7 bases and J lost 3 bases. The CDR3 bases are TGTGCCACCATGGAGGGACAGGGGAACTACAATGAGCAGTTCTTC. Translation: CATMEGQGNYNEQFF.

This chain links TRBV6-5 with TRBJ2-6; TRBD2 might be the D (5 bases). Germline V gene data show CDR1 as MNHEY and CDR2 as SVGAGI. The ends were cut back, 2 bases at V and 3 bases at J, with 8 bases in the middle. This CDR3 contains 15 residues. The CDR3, as DNA: TGTGCCAGCAGTTACGAGGGTGGTGGGGCCAACGTCCTGACTTTC. Translated: CASSYEGGGANVLTF.

The CDR3 nucleotides read TGCAGCGTTGCTCCAGCGGGGACCACAGATACGCAGTATTTT. It yields the protein CSVAPAGTTDTQYF. The rearrangement links TRBV29-1 to TRBJ2-3, with 7 nucleotides matching TRBD2. CDR1 and CDR2 (germline): SQVTM, ANQGSEA. Trimming at V came to 4 bases and at J to 2 bases, leaving 6 bases not matched to a gene. The CDR3 has 14 residues.

The chain joins TRBV4-2 to TRBJ2-7; 7 positions match TRBD1. V trimming: 3 bases; J trimming: 4 bases; junction bases outside the gene matches: 6. The V gene's germline CDR1 is LGHNA and CDR2 YNFKEQ. This CDR3 has 14 residues. The CDR3, as DNA: TGTGCCAGCAGCCAGAGGGGGCGCACATACGAGCAGTACTTC. It yields the protein CASSQRGRTYEQYF.

V gene TRBV6-5 combines with J gene TRBJ2-2; the D gene is possibly TRBD1 (5 bases). This CDR3 region has 15 residues. V was cut by 6 bases and J by 3 bases, with 14 bases left in between. Per germline, CDR1 MNHEY and CDR2 SVGAGI. This CDR3 is CASSPTDRYTGELFF. The DNA of the CDR3 is TGTGCCAGCAGCCCGACAGATAGATACACCGGGGAGCTGTTTTTT.

The table lists this clone with a few counts. The V gene is TRBV6-2 or TRBV6-3, the J gene TRBJ2-3; D perhaps matches TRBD1 (5 bases). Germline loops: CDR1 MNHEY, CDR2 SVGEGT. Trimming removed 0 bases at V and 6 bases at J, with 10 bases between. This CDR3 has 14 amino acids. The CDR3 DNA sequence: TGTGCCAGCAGTTACTCGACAGCGAGTGATACGCAGTATTTT. It is translated as CASSYSTASDTQYF.

This chain connects TRBV19 to TRBJ1-5, with a weak D call TRBD1 (5 bases). V dropped 4 bases and J dropped 0 bases, with 16 bases sitting between them. Germline CDR1 and CDR2: LNHDA and SQIVND (reference sequence). The CDR3 extends over 17 amino acids. CDR3 in DNA: TGTGCCAGTAGTACCCGACAGTTAACAGATAGCAATCAGCCCCAGCATTTT. Protein: CASSTRQLTDSNQPQHF.

V is TRBV5-1 and J is TRBJ2-7, with a tentative D call TRBD2 (6 bases). V was shortened by 5 bases and J by 3 bases, with 21 bases between the two germline ends. Looked up from germline, CDR1 is SGHRS and CDR2 is YFSETQ. The CDR3 loop spans 16 amino acids. The CDR3 sequence: CASRPQSGSVGYEQYF. DNA of the CDR3: TGCGCCAGCAGACCTCAGAGCGGGTCTGTCGGCTACGAGCAGTACTTC.

This clone was recorded a few times. The chain is built from TRBV7-8 and TRBJ2-1; perhaps TRBD2 as D (6 bases). The CDR3 runs 15 residues. Germline V gene sequence: CDR1 SGHVS, CDR2 FQNEAQ. V lost 5 bases and J lost 4, with 15 bases in between. CDR3 loop: CASSLIADWYNEQFF. CDR3 bases: TGTGCCAGCAGCCTGATAGCGGACTGGTACAATGAGCAGTTCTTC.